The clone carrying this T cell receptor (beta chain) was seen a few times. The target antigen is unknown. The entry originates in a study of T cell repertoires in cytomegalovirus infection. On the study more broadly: The public TCR beta signatures pointed to both CMV infection and matching HLA type.

Overall study results and limits: Cumulative public TCR beta family frequency identified CMV carriers with the relevant HLA. Dominating the ex vivo response were TCR beta clonotypes that were CMV-specific and HLA-C-restricted.

Germline V lookup: CDR1 MDHEN, CDR2 SYDVKM. The CDR3 runs to 12 residues. J lost 8 bases, V lost 6 bases, and 4 bases had no gene match. A single record per CDR3 protein comes from TCRdb applying MiXCR to the reads. This sample has roughly 630,000 distinct CDR3 sequences; 20% to 25% occur once, and the top ten carry roughly 8%. Sequencing was carried out using CD8+ T cells from PBMCs. The V gene is TRBV28, the J gene TRBJ2-1; 7 nucleotides match TRBD1. The receptor was isolated from a human donor in good health (CMV status not recorded). Some clones in this sample may be carry-over from other donors' samples. The CDR3 protein is CASRTGLHEQFF. As DNA, the CDR3 is TGTGCCAGCAGGACAGGGTTGCATGAGCAGTTCTTC.